This T cell receptor beta chain was recorded in a study of blood T cell repertoires in COVID-19. The overall study: Collection of acute and convalescent COVID-19 samples took place in the United States, Italy and Spain. In each case, the material was cDNA or gDNA derived from T cells, B-cell-depleted T cells, or PBMCs.

Trimming at V came to 8 bases and at J to 3 bases, leaving 3 bases not matched to a gene. The CDR3 consists of 13 residues. Germline loops: CDR1 MNHEY, CDR2 SVGAGI. Original processing methods: Reference gene primer amplification gave estimated nucleated cell counts. The protocol was immunoSEQ multiplex PCR, while the TCRdb copy is restricted to in-frame clones and leaves out a portion. The V and J calls and clone size are taken from that table; D and trimming were inferred from the DNA. Counted here are approximately 170,000 clones, 88% occurring once; the ten biggest clones make up more than 2%. This receptor was taken from a man between 45 and 60 years old who had recovered from COVID-19. V gene TRBV6-5 combines with J gene TRBJ1-4, with 7 bases lining up with TRBD1. What was sequenced was peripheral blood. DNA of the CDR3: TGTGCCAGCCGGGGGACAGCTAATGAAAAACTGTTTTTT. Translated: CASRGTANEKLFF.